This record concerns one T cell receptor (beta chain) sequence. The target antigen is unknown. This record belongs to a study of radiation and T cells in renal cell carcinoma. Study at large: Nephrectomy followed 15 Gy stereotactic body radiation by 4 weeks.

Whole-study results and caveats: Baseline intratumoral clonotype presence is unknown without pretreatment biopsies. In blood, top tumor clones expanded by 2 weeks, shrinking by 4.

Repertoires were generated with immunoSEQ multiplex PCR, while TCRdb's copy carries only in-frame clones and drops some. The repertoire holds 70,000 or so clones, with about 80% as singletons. Trimming at V came to 0 bases and at J to 4 bases, leaving 1 base not matched to a gene. This CDR3 region has 14 residues. Germline values: CDR1 MNHEY, CDR2 SVGAGI. Indicated time point: blood 2 weeks post-SBRT. Indicated treatment: 15 Gy SBRT to primary tumor, nephrectomy 4 weeks later. This renal cell carcinoma was of the clear cell type. The sample here was blood, taken from a patient whose treatment included radiotherapy and nephrectomy. The sequence came from a man aged 60 to 75 with renal cell carcinoma. This chain links TRBV6-5 with TRBJ2-7, with TRBD1 identical over 9 bases. The CDR3 nucleotides read TGTGCCAGCAGTTACTCAGGACAGGGGTACGAGCAGTACTTC. Protein product: CASSYSGQGYEQYF.